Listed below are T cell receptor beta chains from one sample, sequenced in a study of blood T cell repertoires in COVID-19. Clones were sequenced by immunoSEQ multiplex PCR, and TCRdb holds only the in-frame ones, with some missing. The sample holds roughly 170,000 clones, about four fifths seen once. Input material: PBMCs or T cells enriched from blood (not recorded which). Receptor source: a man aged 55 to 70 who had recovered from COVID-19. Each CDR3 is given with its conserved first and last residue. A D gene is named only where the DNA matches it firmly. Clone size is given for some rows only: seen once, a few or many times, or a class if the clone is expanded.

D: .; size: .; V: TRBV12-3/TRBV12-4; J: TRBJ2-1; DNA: TGTGCCAGCAGTCCCGCCCAGGCCTATGAGCAGTTCTTC; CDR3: CASSPAQAYEQFF
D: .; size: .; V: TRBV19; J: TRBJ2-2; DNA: TGTGCCAGTAGTATAAGGGGAAACACCGGGGAGCTGTTTTTT; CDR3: CASSIRGNTGELFF
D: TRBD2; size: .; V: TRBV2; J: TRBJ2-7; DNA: TGTGCCAGCATCACTAGCGGGATTAACACCTACGAGCAGTACTTC; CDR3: CASITSGINTYEQYF
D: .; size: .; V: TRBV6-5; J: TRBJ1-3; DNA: TGTGCCAGCAGCCGTGGACAGAACTCTGGAAACACCATATATTTT; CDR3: CASSRGQNSGNTIYF
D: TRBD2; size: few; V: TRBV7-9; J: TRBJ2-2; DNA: TGTGCCAGCAGCTTCCAGACTAGCGCAGGATCTAGGGAGCTGTTTTTT; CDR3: CASSFQTSAGSRELFF
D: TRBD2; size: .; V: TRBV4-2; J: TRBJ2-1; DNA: TGTGCCAGCAGCCAACTGCTAGCGGAGTACAATGAGCAGTTCTTC; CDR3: CASSQLLAEYNEQFF
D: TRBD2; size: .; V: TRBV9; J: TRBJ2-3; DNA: TGTGCCAGCAGCGTCACTAGCGGGTTACCCACAGATACGCAGTATTTT; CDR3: CASSVTSGLPTDTQYF
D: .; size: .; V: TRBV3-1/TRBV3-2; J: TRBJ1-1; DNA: TGTGCCAGCAGCCGAGCGGACAGGAACACTGAAGCTTTCTTT; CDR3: CASSRADRNTEAFF
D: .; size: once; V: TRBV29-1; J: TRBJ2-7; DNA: TGCAGCGTAGCTAACAGGGTCGGCGAGCAGTACTTC; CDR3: CSVANRVGEQYF
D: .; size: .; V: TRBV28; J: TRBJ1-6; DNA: TGTGCCAGCAGTCCAAGAGGGGGGGGCCAAGCACCCCTCCACTTT; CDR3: CASSPRGGGQAPLHF
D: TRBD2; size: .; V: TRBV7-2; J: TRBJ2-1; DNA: TGTGCCAGCAGCCCTCGGACTAGCGGGAGATACAATGAGCAGTTCTTC; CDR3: CASSPRTSGRYNEQFF
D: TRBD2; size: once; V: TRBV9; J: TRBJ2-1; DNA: TGTGCCAGCAGCCCTCTAGCGGGAGGTTACAATGAGCAGTTCTTC; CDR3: CASSPLAGGYNEQFF
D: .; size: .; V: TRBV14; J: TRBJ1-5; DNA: TGTGCCAGCAGCCAAGGGGGAGCCATCCTCCCCAATCAGCCCCAGCATTTT; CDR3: CASSQGGAILPNQPQHF
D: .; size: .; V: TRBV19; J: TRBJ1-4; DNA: TGTGCCAGTAACACCCCGGGGACAACTAATGAAAAACTGTTTTTT; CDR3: CASNTPGTTNEKLFF
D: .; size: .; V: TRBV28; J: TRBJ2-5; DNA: TGTCAACCCCGACCCGCCCCCCTACAGGGTTCCCAAGAGACCCAGTACTTC; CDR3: CQPRPAPLQGSQETQYF
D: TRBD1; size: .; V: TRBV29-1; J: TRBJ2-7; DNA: TGCAGCGTCAGGACAGGGACAACCTACGAGCAGTACTTC; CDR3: CSVRTGTTYEQYF
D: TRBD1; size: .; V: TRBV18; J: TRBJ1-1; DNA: TGTGCCAGCTCACCACCGTTGACAGGGTTTATGGGTACTGAAGCTTTCTTT; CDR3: CASSPPLTGFMGTEAFF
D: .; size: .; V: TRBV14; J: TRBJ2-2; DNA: TGTGCCAGCAGCCTCGGGGGAGGCACCGCGGAGCTGTTTTTT; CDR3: CASSLGGGTAELFF